This T cell receptor beta chain was captured by sequencing in a study of blood T cell repertoires in COVID-19. For the study at large: Sites across the United States, Italy and Spain contributed samples from acute and convalescent COVID-19. The analysed material was cDNA or gDNA that came from T cells, B-cell-depleted T cells, or PBMCs.

The CDR3 totals 14 residues. Per the germline V gene, CDR1 is MNHEY and CDR2 is SVGEGT. Losses at the gene ends were 4 bases for V and 4 bases for J; bases not matched to a gene: 4. TCRdb's table, derived via immunoSEQ multiplex PCR, lists solely in-frame clones and lacks some. Of around 77,000 clones detected, around 83% appear once; the ten largest clones hold 5.5% to 8%. Sequencing used peripheral blood. The origin of this receptor is a man aged 25 to 40 with COVID-19, enrolled during active disease. The rearrangement joins TRBV6-2 or TRBV6-3 to TRBJ1-5, with TRBD1 matching 7 bases. The CDR3 region is CASSWGTENQPQHF. CDR3 DNA sequence: TGTGCCAGCAGTTGGGGGACAGAGAATCAGCCCCAGCATTTT.